This TCR beta chain was retrieved from a study of blood T cells in healthy people across ages. This clonotype was seen a handful of times. No antigen is known for it. The study's findings and limits: Per million T cells, the diversity of TCR beta decreased roughly linearly as age advanced. Whereas aged donors had fewer naive CD4+ cells, long-lived donors had more of them and higher diversity.

Those donating, healthy Caucasian individuals from Russia, were aged about 6 to 95. For the second PCR, which ran for 7 to 11 cycles, a sample-barcoded 5' primer and a J-beta primer mix were used. TCRdb re-called the 5' RACE reads with MiXCR, one entry per CDR3 protein. The repertoire holds about 1.8 million distinct CDR3 sequences, with 49% as singletons. Germline V lookup: CDR1 MNHNS, CDR2 SASEGT. Germline trimming cut 4 bases from V and 4 bases from J; bases unmatched to any gene: 11. The CDR3 has 16 amino acids. This sequence originates from a woman in her forties in good health. The sample taken for sequencing was blood. The genes are TRBV6-1 and TRBJ2-5; 8 positions match TRBD1. CDR3 residues: CASSVTGDNLGETQYF. Here the CDR3 DNA reads TGTGCCAGCAGTGTGACAGGGGATAATTTGGGAGAGACCCAGTACTTC.